The clone carrying this TCR beta chain was counted only a few times. Its cognate antigen is unknown. Samples each yielded at least 5.5 micrograms of total RNA. The use of a sample-barcoded 5' primer and a J-beta primer mix characterized a second PCR of about 6 to 12 cycles. TCRdb re-derived calls from the 5' RACE reads in MiXCR, one entry per CDR3 protein. The data show about 720,000 distinct CDR3 sequences, approximately 25% seen once. The record originates from a study of blood T cells in healthy people across ages. Study conclusions and caveats: Percentage of naive T cells showed a strong correlation with TCR beta diversity.

These data also formed part of another study, on T cells of mothers and their children.

The sample was blood. The sequence was obtained from a boy aged 5-17 years in good health.

CDR3 residues: CASSQHGIYPEAFF. DNA of the CDR3: TGTGCCAGCAGCCAACACGGGATATATCCCGAAGCTTTCTTT. This chain connects TRBV7-9 to TRBJ1-1; D gene uncertain. The germline V and J ends were trimmed by 5 bases and 8 bases, with 18 bases remaining between them. This CDR3 is 14 amino acids long. The germline CDR1 and CDR2 sequences are SEHNR and FQNEAQ (reference sequence). Full variable domain (outside the CDR3, taken from reference TRBV7-9 and TRBJ1-1): DTGVSQNPRHKITKRGQNVTFRCDPISEHNRLYWYRQTLGQGPEFLTYFQNEAQLEKSRLLSDRFSAERPKGSFSTLEIQRTEQGDSAMYLCASSQHGIYPEAFFGQGTRLTVV.